A single sample gave rise to the 3 T cell receptor beta chains below, sequenced in a study of T-cell reconstitution after alpha-beta-depleted transplantation in children. Construction of the TCRbeta library involved unique molecular identifiers. TCRdb analysed the PCR reads with MiXCR anew, one entry per CDR3 protein. The sample shows more than 450,000 distinct CDR3 sequences, approximately 20% of them seen only once. The starting material was PBMCs from the stem cell graft donor, obtained from the stem cell graft. These receptor sequences come from a human donor who donated a stem cell graft to a child with acute lymphoblastic leukemia.

The rearrangement links TRBV5-1 to TRBJ2-5, with 8 nucleotides matching TRBD1. Looked up from germline, CDR1 is SGHRS and CDR2 is YFSETQ. The trim removed 7 bases at V and 6 bases at J, leaving 11 bases unmatched. The CDR3 covers 14 residues. The CDR3 is CASGLGQGGKTQYF. CDR3 in DNA: TGCGCCAGCGGACTCGGACAGGGCGGCAAGACCCAGTACTTC.

This clonotype was detected a few times. The J gene is TRBJ1-4, the V gene TRBV29-1, with no clear D. CDR3 length: 16 amino acids. CDR1 and CDR2 from the germline V gene are SQVTM and ANQGSEA. Trimming shortened V by 4 bases and J by 0 bases, and 15 bases separated the two germline ends. The CDR3 DNA follows: TGCAGCGTTGGCGACCATCGAGAAGCAACTAATGAAAAACTGTTTTTT. It specifies CSVGDHREATNEKLFF.

V and J are TRBV5-1 and TRBJ2-1; 10 bases are a match to TRBD1. With 0 bases clipped from V and 7 bases from J, the junction kept 7 bases outside the gene matches. CDR1 and CDR2 (germline): SGHRS, YFSETQ. The CDR3 has 16 amino acids. The CDR3 sequence is CASSLVLDRGFNEQFF. The CDR3 coding sequence is TGCGCCAGCAGCTTGGTATTGGACAGGGGGTTTAATGAGCAGTTCTTC.